This T cell receptor (beta chain) appears in the sequencing data of a study of T-cell memory formation after mild COVID-19 (dated by TCRdb to about 2021). Study-wide context: TCR sequence clusters from the two donors were largely donor specific. In two donors, T-cell clones that expanded and contracted after mild COVID-19 were tracked by sequencing TCRalpha and TCRbeta repertoires over time. The cohort comprised two young, previously healthy adult volunteers, one female and one male.

The germline V gene encodes CDR1 SGHVS and CDR2 FNYEAQ. V is shortened by 4 bases, J by 5 bases, and the region joining them spans 21 bases. The CDR3 covers 17 residues, taking in both the cysteine and the phenylalanine. The entry retains the CDR3 DNA only, 51 bases that are in frame from base 1. Sequencing was performed on an Illumina NovaSeq 6000. TCRalpha and TCRbeta cDNA libraries were built by 5'RACE with constant-segment primers, adding sample barcodes and unique molecular identifiers. Trizol reagent was used to extract RNA from every sample. The libraries were amplified in two PCR steps, and the second step added a second sample barcode and Illumina TruSeq adapters. The libraries were sequenced on an Illumina NovaSeq using 2 x 150 bp paired-end reads. Per the source publication's procedure: The reads were demultiplexed and collapsed into UMI-guided consensus sequences using migec v1.2.7. Using mixcr v2.1.11, UMI consensuses were aligned to TRA and TRB V and J templates and then assembled into clonotypes. A clonotype was counted as expanded or contracted only when both edgeR and NoisET called the clonotype significant, with the noise models trained on biological replicates. For edgeR calls, the cutoffs were a false discovery rate-adjusted p below 0.01 and a log2 fold-change threshold of 1. PCA with hierarchical clustering of max-normalized trajectories of the 1000 most abundant clonotypes was used as exploratory dynamics analysis. Separately sequenced CD4+ and CD8+ repertoires were used to assign a CD4 or CD8 phenotype to each responding clone. TCRdb reran the public reads through fastp at Q25 and MiXCR, keeping productive beta chains. Records with the same CDR3 protein are collapsed into one entry carrying the most frequent genes and DNA. The V and J calls, along with clone size, are taken from TCRdb and not from the paper's own processing. The sample table lists roughly 350,000 distinct CDR3 sequences, 25% to 30% of them with a count of one. The ten largest clones capture roughly 14% of the sample.

The paper's findings and limits, for the study overall: From day 15 to 85, contracting clones showed balanced CD4/CD8 phenotypes, whereas a second wave of clones that expanded from day 15 to 37 leaned towards CD4+. The study covered only a couple of mild cases, and larger cohorts including severe cases with pre-infection samples were considered necessary. The detection of some responding clones in pre-infection memory suggests that pre-existing cross-reactive memory T cells joined the SARS-CoV-2 response. The second-wave clones that peaked on day 37 were not confirmed to be SARS-CoV-2 specific. Contracting CD4+ clones turned up mainly in the CM and EM memory subsets, whereas EMRA was where CD8+ clones were enriched.

This clonotype was observed a handful of times. No cognate antigen has been identified for it. No quality values exist for individual bases; no much larger clone is one base distant. Ficoll-Paque density gradient centrifugation was the method used to isolate PBMCs. This receptor chain uses TRBV7-6 and TRBJ2-1; D gene: possibly TRBD2, on 6 matching bases. The TCR was taken from an adult woman who had mild COVID-19 (a few samples of this study predate the infection). The sample titles of this study are shuffled in the database, so cell type and time point are left out; the donor was told from shared clones. Specimen: PBMCs or a T cell subset sorted from them (not recorded which). The DNA sequence follows: TGTGCCAGCAGCTCCCGACTGAGAGGCGGGGAGAACAATGAGCAGTTCTTC. This sequence encodes CASSSRLRGGENNEQFF.